Listed below are T cell receptor beta chains from one sample, sequenced in a study of blood T cell repertoires in COVID-19. Here immunoSEQ multiplex PCR was the method, and the copy in TCRdb shows in-frame clones only, minus some. The sample comprises about 170,000 clones, around 84% of which are singletons, and roughly 15% rests with the top ten. Source material: peripheral blood. The receptors shown here come from a woman in her 70s with COVID-19, enrolled during active disease. Each CDR3 is given without its conserved first and last residue.

>TRBV28
ASRPGTGHEKLF
>TRBV3-1/TRBV3-2
ASSQVGATGELF
>TRBV9
ASSVGTGNEKLF
>TRBV4-2
ASSQEGRQGMRETQY
>TRBV28
ASRFSGLETQY
>TRBV18
ASSPPEISSYNEQF
>TRBV9
ASSSQGSSYNEQF
>TRBV5-1
ASSLAGRGATSGGYT
>TRBV5-5
ASSPGQGNTQY
>TRBV6-1
ASSESGRDNQPQH
>TRBV15
ATSRGGGTEQF
>TRBV6-5
ASNRELGELF
>TRBV6-5
ASSDGGRSEAF
>TRBV3-1/TRBV3-2
ASSQAWGGTSYEQY
>TRBV19
ASTHPRVGNTIY
>TRBV24-1
ATSDLRQGNTGELF
>TRBV3-1/TRBV3-2
ASSERGQGPYGYT
>TRBV7-2
ASSFKAGGTDTQY
>TRBV18
ASSPGRPRVCMAF
>TRBV30
AGEGGDRGSGYT
>TRBV19
ASSMVALGGNQPQH
>TRBV19
ASSIQGGYYGYT
>TRBV19
ASSIATGVGGEQY
>TRBV27
ASSFYRLGQGIEAF
>TRBV5-6
ASSLYRGQSQPQH
>TRBV9
ASSPGQSNQPQH
>TRBV6-5
ASNPGFGETQY
>TRBV19
ASSALQGSGYT
>TRBV24-1
ATSDIDSGVSYNEQF
>TRBV5-5
ASSLGTGRGGYT
>TRBV27
ASRATNTGELF
>TRBV5-1
ASSLVAAEDTQY
>TRBV30
ACSQGVGYGYT
>TRBV30
AWSRGQLGNTIY
>TRBV5-1
ASSQGGPGEQPQH